The clone carrying this T cell receptor beta chain appeared a few times. What it recognizes is unknown. The source of the sample is a study of shared clonotypes between healthy human individuals. General observations from the study: Investigators collected only blood, and repertoires in tissues likely differ.

Splitting of each subset's genomic DNA was done evenly across several immunoSEQ plates. The authors sequenced unsorted PBMC DNA on ten immunoSEQ deep assay plates. Original processing notes: Filtering differed because ImmunoSEQ produced junction-only sequences that carried no quality scores. TCRdb's copy holds only in-frame clones and misses some; the assay was immunoSEQ multiplex PCR. Clone size and the V and J calls come from that table; the DNA yielded D and trimming. Among some 500,000 clones, roughly 80% were seen once, and the ten largest hold about 11%. This CDR3 contains 13 residues. J lost 6 bases, V lost 5 bases, and 5 bases had no gene match. Germline V gives CDR1 LNHDA, CDR2 SQIVND (reference sequence).

The sequence was collected from a woman aged 40 to 50 in good health. Some clones in this sample may be carry-over from other donors' samples. Sequencing used PBMCs. This chain links TRBV19 with TRBJ1-1; 8 nucleotides align to TRBD1. DNA of the CDR3: TGTGCCAGTAGTCCGCTACAGGGGGCTGAAGCTTTCTTT. This translates into CASSPLQGAEAFF.